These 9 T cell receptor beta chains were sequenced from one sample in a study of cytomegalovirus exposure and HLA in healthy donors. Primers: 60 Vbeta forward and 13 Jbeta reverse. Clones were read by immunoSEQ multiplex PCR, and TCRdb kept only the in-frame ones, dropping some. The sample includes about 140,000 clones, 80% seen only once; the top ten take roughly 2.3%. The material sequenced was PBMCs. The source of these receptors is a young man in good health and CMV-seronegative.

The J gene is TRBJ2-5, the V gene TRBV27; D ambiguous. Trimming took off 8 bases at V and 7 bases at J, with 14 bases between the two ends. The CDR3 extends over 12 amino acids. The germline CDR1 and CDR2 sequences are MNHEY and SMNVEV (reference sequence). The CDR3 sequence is CASGLILGTQYF. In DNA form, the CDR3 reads TGTGCCAGCGGCTTGATCCTTGGGACCCAGTACTTC.

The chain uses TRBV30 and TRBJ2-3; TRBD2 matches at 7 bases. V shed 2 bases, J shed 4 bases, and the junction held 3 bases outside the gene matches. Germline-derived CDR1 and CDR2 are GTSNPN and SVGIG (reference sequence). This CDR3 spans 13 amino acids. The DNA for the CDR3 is TGTGCCTGGAGTAGACTAGCCCCAGATACGCAGTATTTT. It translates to CAWSRLAPDTQYF.

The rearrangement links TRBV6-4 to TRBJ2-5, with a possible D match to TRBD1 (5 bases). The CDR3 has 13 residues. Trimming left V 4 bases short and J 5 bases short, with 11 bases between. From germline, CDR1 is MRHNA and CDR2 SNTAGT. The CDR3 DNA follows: TGTGCCAGCAGTGCCAGGGCCAGCGAGACCCAGTACTTC. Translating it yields CASSARASETQYF.

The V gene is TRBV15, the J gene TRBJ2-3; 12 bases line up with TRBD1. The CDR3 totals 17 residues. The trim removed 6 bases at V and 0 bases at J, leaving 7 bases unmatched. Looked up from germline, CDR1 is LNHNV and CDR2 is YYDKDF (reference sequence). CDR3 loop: CATRARDRGPSTDTQYF. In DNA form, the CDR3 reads TGTGCCACCAGAGCCCGGGACAGGGGGCCTAGCACAGATACGCAGTATTTT.

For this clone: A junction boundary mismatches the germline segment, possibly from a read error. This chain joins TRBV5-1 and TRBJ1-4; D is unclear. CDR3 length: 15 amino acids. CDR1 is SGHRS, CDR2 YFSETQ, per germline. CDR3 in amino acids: CTSSLGGSQNEKLFF. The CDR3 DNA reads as TGCACCAGCAGCTTGGGAGGCAGTCAAAATGAAAAACTGTTTTTT.

CDR3 in DNA: TGTGCCAGCAGCGACGGACTAGCGGTTTACGAGCAGTACTTC. Amino acid sequence: CASSDGLAVYEQYF. V gene TRBV7-9 combines with J gene TRBJ2-7, with 10 bases aligning to TRBD2. Germline V gene lookup returns CDR1 SEHNR and CDR2 FQNEAQ (reference sequence). CDR3 length: 14 residues. V lost 5 bases, J lost 4 bases, and 5 bases stayed unmatched.

The CDR3 loop is CAVGSGRGPDTQYF. The CDR3 DNA follows: TGTGCCGTGGGCAGCGGGAGGGGCCCAGATACGCAGTATTTT. The chain joins TRBV28 to TRBJ2-3; 10 bases match TRBD2. Germline CDR1 reads MDHEN; CDR2 reads SYDVKM. V was clipped by 11 bases and J by 4 bases; unmatched bases: 9. The CDR3 spans 14 residues.

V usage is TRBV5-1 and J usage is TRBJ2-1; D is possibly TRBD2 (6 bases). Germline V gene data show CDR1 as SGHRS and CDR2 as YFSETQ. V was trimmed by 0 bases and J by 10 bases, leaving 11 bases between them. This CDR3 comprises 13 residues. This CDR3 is CASSLEPGGEQFF. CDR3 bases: TGCGCCAGCAGCTTGGAGCCCGGAGGGGAGCAGTTCTTC.

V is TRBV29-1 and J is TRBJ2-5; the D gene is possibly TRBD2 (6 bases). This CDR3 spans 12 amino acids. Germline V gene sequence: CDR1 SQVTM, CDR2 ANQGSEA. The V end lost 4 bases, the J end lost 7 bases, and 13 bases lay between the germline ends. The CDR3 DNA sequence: TGCAGCGTTGGCCGGGAGAGCGGGACCCAGTACTTC. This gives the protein CSVGRESGTQYF.